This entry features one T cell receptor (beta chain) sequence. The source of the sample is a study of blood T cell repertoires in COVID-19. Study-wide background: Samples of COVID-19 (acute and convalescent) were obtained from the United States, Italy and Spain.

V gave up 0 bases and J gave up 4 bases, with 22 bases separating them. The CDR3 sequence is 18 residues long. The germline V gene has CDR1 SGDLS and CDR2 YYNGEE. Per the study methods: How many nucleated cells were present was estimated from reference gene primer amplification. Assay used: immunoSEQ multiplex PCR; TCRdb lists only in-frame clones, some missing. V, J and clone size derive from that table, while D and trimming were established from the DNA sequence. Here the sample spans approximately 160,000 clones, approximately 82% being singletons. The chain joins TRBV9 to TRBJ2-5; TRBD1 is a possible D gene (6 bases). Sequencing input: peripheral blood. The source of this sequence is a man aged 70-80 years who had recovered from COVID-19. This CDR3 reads CASSVGQGIFRQGETQYF. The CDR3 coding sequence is TGTGCCAGCAGCGTAGGGCAGGGGATTTTTCGGCAGGGAGAGACCCAGTACTTC.